This T cell receptor (beta chain) was captured by sequencing in a study of relationships among human T cell subsets. This clonotype was counted a single time. Semiquantitative ARM-PCR amplified T cell receptor alpha and beta CDR3 regions from mRNA. In ARM-PCR, communal superprimers followed tagged nested gene-specific primers for exponential amplification. TCRdb re-derived calls from the multiplex PCR reads in MiXCR, one entry per CDR3 protein. There are approximately 15,000 distinct CDR3 sequences in the sample; roughly 64% occur only once, and about 35% lies in the top ten. V shed 4 bases and J shed 3 bases, with 10 bases lying between them. The CDR3 totals 13 residues. Germline V lookup: CDR1 SGHAT, CDR2 FQNNGV.

This chain uses TRBV11-2 with TRBJ2-7; D perhaps matches TRBD2 (6 bases). The sample taken for sequencing was total T cells sorted from blood. This TCR derives from a man aged 40-55 years in good health. CDR3 DNA sequence: TGTGCCAGCAGCTCAGTGCGGGACTACGAGCAGTACTTC. This sequence encodes CASSSVRDYEQYF.